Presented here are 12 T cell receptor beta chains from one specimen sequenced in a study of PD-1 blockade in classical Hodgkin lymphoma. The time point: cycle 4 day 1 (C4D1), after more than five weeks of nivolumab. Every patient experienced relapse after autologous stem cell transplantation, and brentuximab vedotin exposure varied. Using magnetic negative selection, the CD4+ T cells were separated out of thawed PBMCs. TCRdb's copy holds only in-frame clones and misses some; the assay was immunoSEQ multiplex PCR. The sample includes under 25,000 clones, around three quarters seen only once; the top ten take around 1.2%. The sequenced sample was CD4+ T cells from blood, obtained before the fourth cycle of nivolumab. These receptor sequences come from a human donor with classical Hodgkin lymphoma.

The CDR3 sequence is CASSQGPGVGISYEQYF. In DNA, the CDR3 is TGCGCCAGCAGCCAAGGGCCCGGGGTGGGGATCTCCTACGAGCAGTACTTC. The chain is built from TRBV4-3 and TRBJ2-7, with TRBD2 as a possible D gene (5 bases). V was shortened by 1 base and J by 0 bases, with 16 bases between the two germline ends. The CDR3 extends over 17 amino acids. Germline V gene lookup returns CDR1 LGHNA and CDR2 YSLEER.

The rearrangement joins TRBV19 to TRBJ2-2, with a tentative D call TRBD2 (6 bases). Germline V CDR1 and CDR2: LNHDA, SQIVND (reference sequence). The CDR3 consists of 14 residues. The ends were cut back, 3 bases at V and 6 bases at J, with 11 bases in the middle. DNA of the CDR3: TGTGCCAGTAGTATTACTAGCCCCGCCGGGGAGCTGTTTTTT. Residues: CASSITSPAGELFF.

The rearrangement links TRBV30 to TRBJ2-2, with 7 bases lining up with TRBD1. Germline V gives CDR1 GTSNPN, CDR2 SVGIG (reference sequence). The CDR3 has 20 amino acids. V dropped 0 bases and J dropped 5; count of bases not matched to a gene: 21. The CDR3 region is CAWSVIPTPGQVSKTGELFF. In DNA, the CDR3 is TGTGCCTGGAGTGTTATCCCAACCCCAGGACAGGTAAGTAAGACCGGGGAGCTGTTTTTT. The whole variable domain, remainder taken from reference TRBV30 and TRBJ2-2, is SQTIHQWPATLVQPVGSPLSLECTVEGTSNPNLYWYRQAAGRGLQLLFYSVGIGQISSEVPQNLSASRPQDRQFILSSKKLLLSDSGFYLCAWSVIPTPGQVSKTGELFFGEGSRLTVL.

The DNA of the CDR3 is TGTGCCAGCAGCCCATTGGGTTCCGGGGGGTCACCCCTCCACTTT. It translates to CASSPLGSGGSPLHF. This rearrangement joins TRBV6-6 to TRBJ1-6; weak D call: TRBD1 (5 bases). V was trimmed by 6 bases and J by 10 bases, leaving 19 bases between them. The CDR3 loop spans 15 amino acids. Germline values: CDR1 MNHNY, CDR2 SVGAGI (reference sequence).

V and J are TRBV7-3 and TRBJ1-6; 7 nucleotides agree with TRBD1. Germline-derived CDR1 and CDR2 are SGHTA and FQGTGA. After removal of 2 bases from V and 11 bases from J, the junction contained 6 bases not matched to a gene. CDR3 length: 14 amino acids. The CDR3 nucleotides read TGTGCCAGCAGCTTAGATTCAGGGGGGACACCCCTCCACTTT. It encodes CASSLDSGGTPLHF.

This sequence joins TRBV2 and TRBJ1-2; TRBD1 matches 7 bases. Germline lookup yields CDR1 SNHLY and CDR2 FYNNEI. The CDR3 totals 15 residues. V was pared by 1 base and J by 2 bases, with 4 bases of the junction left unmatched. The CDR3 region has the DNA TGTGCCAGCAGTGAAGGGAGGGGGCGGAACTATGGCTACACCTTC. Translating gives CASSEGRGRNYGYTF.

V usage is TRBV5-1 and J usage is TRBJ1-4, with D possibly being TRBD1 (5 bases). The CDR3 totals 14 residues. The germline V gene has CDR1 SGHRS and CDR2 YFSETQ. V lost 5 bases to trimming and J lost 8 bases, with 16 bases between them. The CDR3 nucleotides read TGCGCCAGCAGTTTTGACAGCCAGAGGGAAAAACTGTTTTTT. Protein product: CASSFDSQREKLFF.

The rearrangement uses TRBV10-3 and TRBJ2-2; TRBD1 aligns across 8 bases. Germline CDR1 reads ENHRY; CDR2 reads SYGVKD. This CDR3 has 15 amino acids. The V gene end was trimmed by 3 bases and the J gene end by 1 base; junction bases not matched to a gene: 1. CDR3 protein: CAISDGTGNTGELFF. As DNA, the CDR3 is TGTGCCATCAGTGACGGGACAGGGAACACCGGGGAGCTGTTTTTT.

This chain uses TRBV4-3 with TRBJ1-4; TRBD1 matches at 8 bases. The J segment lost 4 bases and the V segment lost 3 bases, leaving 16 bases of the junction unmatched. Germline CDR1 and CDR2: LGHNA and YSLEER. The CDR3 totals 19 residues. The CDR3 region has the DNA TGCGCCAGCAGCCACGAGGCCTCGGGACAGGACCCCGGTAATGAAAAACTGTTTTTT. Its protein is CASSHEASGQDPGNEKLFF.

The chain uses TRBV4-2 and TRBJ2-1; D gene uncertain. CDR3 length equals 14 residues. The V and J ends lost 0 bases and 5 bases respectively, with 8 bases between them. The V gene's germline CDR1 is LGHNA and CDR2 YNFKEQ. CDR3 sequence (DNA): TGTGCCAGCAGCCAAGATCAGCCTAACAATGAGCAGTTCTTC. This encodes CASSQDQPNNEQFF.

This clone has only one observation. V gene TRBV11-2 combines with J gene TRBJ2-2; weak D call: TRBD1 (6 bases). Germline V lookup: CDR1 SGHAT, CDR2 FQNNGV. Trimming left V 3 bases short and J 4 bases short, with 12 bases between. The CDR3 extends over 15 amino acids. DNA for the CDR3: TGTGCCAGCAGCTTTTTTCAGGGGAGCACCGGGGAGCTGTTTTTT. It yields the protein CASSFFQGSTGELFF.

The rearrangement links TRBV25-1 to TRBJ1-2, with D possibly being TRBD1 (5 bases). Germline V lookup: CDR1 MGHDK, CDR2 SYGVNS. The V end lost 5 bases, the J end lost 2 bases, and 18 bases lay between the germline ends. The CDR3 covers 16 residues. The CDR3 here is CASSTGGAGGNYGYTF. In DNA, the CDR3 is TGTGCCAGCAGTACGGGCGGGGCGGGCGGAAACTATGGCTACACCTTC.